Shown below are 9 T cell receptor beta chains from a single sample sequenced in a study of T cells in Graves' hyperthyroidism and ophthalmopathy. RNA transcripts yielded amplified TCR beta CDR3 regions. In the first-round RT-PCR of the TCR CDR3, the HTBI primer set was used. TCRdb analysed the multiplex PCR reads with MiXCR anew, one entry per CDR3 protein. Of 550,000 to 850,000 distinct CDR3 sequences listed, 18% are singletons. Sequences were obtained from blood. These receptors came from a woman between 45 and 60 years old with Graves' hyperthyroidism that later progressed to Graves' ophthalmopathy.

This clonotype was observed many times. This sequence joins TRBV6-1 and TRBJ1-1; TRBD1 matches 8 bases. The J segment lost 11 bases and the V segment lost 7 bases, leaving 6 bases of the junction unmatched. The V gene's germline CDR1 is MNHNS and CDR2 SASEGT. This CDR3 has 11 residues. CDR3 coding DNA: TGTGCCAGCACCTCGGGACAGGAGGCTTTCTTT. The encoded protein is CASTSGQEAFF.

J is TRBJ2-2 and V is TRBV20-1; D is unresolved. CDR3 length: 14 residues. Trimming cost V 4 bases and J 4 bases, with 13 bases left between them. Germline V gives CDR1 DFQATT, CDR2 SNEGSKA (reference sequence). CDR3 in DNA: TGCAGTGCTATGTTTGACAAGAGCACCGGGGAGCTGTTTTTT. It encodes CSAMFDKSTGELFF.

The rearrangement joins TRBV5-6 to TRBJ2-1, with D possibly matching TRBD2 (6 bases). CDR1 SGHDT and CDR2 YYEEEE come from the germline V gene. Deletions cut 4 bases from V and 2 bases from J, with 16 bases between. This CDR3 is built from 16 residues. CDR3 region: CASSDARGIPYNEQFF. The CDR3 DNA is TGTGCCAGCAGCGACGCCCGGGGGATCCCCTACAATGAGCAGTTCTTC.

This clonotype was detected only a few times. The genes are TRBV20-1 and TRBJ1-2; no clear D gene. CDR1 and CDR2 from the germline V gene are DFQATT and SNEGSKA (reference sequence). Trimming stripped 1 base from V and 8 bases from J, with 11 bases between. The CDR3 is made up of 12 amino acids. The CDR3 DNA reads as TGCAGTGCTAGAGGGGGAGGACGGGGCTACACCTTC. Translated: CSARGGGRGYTF.

The chain recombines TRBV19 with TRBJ1-2, with D perhaps TRBD1 (5 bases). The CDR3 spans 16 residues. In germline, CDR1 is LNHDA, CDR2 SQIVND (reference sequence). The ends were cut back, 7 bases at V and 4 bases at J, with 22 bases in the middle. The CDR3 coding sequence is TGTGCCAGTACCCCAATCGGGGCTCGTTTACTCTATGGCTACACCTTC. Amino acids: CASTPIGARLLYGYTF.

Ten or more counts support this clonotype. The rearrangement joins TRBV30 to TRBJ1-5, with a possible D match to TRBD1 (6 bases). The V gene's germline CDR1 is GTSNPN and CDR2 SVGIG (reference sequence). The CDR3 totals 16 residues. Trimming left V 0 bases short and J 0 bases short, with 12 bases between. The CDR3 reads CAWSVPRTDSNQPQHF. DNA of the CDR3: TGTGCCTGGAGTGTCCCTCGGACAGATAGCAATCAGCCCCAGCATTTT.

The chain uses TRBV6-9 and TRBJ1-1; D possibly corresponds to TRBD1 (5 bases). Germline V gene data show CDR1 as MNHGY and CDR2 as SVAAGI. Trimming took off 3 bases at V and 0 bases at J, with 8 bases between the two ends. This CDR3 has 14 amino acids. CDR3 in amino acids: CASSYRQMNTEAFF. In nucleotides, the CDR3 is TGTGCCAGCAGTTACAGACAGATGAACACTGAAGCTTTCTTT.

This clonotype appeared many times. This rearrangement joins TRBV11-1 to TRBJ1-1; D not resolved. V was clipped by 3 bases and J by 2 bases, with 13 bases between them. CDR3 length: 15 residues. From germline, CDR1 is SGHAT and CDR2 FQDESV (reference sequence). This CDR3 reads CASSFRLGINTEAFF. CDR3 sequence (DNA): TGTGCCAGCAGCTTTCGTCTGGGGATAAACACTGAAGCTTTCTTT.

The chain recombines TRBV7-3 with TRBJ2-7, with 10 nucleotides matching TRBD2. V shed 2 bases and J 0 bases; nucleotides not matched to a gene: 1. CDR1 and CDR2 (germline): SGHTA, FQGTGA. CDR3 length: 15 amino acids. CDR3 amino acids: CASSLLAGDSYEQYF. The DNA of the CDR3 is TGTGCCAGCAGCTTACTAGCGGGGGACTCCTACGAGCAGTACTTC.